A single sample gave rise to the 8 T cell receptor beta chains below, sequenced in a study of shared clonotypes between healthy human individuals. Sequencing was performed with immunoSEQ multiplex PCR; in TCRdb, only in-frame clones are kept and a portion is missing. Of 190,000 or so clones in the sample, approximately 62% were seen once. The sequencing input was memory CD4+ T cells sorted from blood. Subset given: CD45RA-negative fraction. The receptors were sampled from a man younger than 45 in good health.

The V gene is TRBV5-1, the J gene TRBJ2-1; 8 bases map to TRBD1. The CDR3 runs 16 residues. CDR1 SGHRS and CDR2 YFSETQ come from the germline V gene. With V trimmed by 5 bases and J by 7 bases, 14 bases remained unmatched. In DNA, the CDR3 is TGCGCCAGCAGTTCCTCACAGGGGGTTACGTTAAATGAGCAGTTCTTC. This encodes CASSSSQGVTLNEQFF.

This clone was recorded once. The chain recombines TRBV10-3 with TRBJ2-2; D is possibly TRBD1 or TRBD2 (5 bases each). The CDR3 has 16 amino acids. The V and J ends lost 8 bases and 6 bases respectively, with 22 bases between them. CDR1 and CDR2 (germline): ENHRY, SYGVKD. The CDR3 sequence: CAIGDPRRSIPGELFF. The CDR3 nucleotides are TGTGCCATCGGGGACCCTCGAAGGAGTATCCCCGGGGAGCTGTTTTTT.

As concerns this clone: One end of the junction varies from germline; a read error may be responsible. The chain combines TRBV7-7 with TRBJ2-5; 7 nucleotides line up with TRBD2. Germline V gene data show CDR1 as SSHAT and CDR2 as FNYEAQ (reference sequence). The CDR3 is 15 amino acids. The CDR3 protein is CASSYSLADKETQYF. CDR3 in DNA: TGTGCTAGCAGCTACTCGCTAGCGGATAAAGAGACCCAGTACTTC.

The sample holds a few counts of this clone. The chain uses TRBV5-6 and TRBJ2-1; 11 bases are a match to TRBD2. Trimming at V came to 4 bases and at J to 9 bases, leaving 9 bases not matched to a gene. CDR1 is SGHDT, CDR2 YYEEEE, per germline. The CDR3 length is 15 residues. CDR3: CASSLEGLAEFEQFF. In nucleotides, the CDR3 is TGTGCCAGCAGCCTGGAGGGACTAGCGGAGTTTGAGCAGTTCTTC.

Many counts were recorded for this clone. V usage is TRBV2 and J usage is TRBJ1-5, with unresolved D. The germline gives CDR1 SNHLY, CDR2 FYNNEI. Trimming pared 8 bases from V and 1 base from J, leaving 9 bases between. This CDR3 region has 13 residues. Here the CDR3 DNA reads TGTGCCAGCTGTTTGCAGAGCAATCAGCCCCAGCATTTT. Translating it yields CASCLQSNQPQHF.

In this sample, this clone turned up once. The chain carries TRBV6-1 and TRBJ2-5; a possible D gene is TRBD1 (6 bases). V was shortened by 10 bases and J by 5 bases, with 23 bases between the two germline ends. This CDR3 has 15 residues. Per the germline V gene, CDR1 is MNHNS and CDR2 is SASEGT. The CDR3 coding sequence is TGTGCCACCAAAACCTCGGGACACCCGATGGAGACCCAGTACTTC. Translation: CATKTSGHPMETQYF.

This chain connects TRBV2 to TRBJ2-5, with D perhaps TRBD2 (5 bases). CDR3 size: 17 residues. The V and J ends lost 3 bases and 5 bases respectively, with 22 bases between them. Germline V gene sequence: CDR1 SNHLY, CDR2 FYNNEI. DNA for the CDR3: TGTGCCAGCAGTGAGCACCCCTACAGCCCTCCGGGGGAGACCCAGTACTTC. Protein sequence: CASSEHPYSPPGETQYF.

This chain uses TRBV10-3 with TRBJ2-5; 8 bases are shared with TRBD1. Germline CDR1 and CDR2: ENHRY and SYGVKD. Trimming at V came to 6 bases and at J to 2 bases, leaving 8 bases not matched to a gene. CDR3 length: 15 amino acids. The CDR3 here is CAISPTGVPQETQYF. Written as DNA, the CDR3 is TGTGCCATCAGCCCGACAGGGGTCCCACAAGAGACCCAGTACTTC.